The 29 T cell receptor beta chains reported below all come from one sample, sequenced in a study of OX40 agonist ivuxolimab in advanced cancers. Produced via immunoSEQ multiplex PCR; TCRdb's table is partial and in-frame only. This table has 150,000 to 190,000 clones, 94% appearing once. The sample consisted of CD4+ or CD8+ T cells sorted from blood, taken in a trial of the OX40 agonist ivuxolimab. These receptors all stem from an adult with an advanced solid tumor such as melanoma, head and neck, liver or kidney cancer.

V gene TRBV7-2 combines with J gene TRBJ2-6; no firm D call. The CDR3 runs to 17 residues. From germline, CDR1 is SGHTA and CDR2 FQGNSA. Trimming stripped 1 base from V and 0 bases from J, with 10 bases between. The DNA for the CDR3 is TGTGCCAGCAGCTTAGGTCAGGTCAACTCTGGGGCCAACGTCCTGACTTTC. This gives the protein CASSLGQVNSGANVLTF.

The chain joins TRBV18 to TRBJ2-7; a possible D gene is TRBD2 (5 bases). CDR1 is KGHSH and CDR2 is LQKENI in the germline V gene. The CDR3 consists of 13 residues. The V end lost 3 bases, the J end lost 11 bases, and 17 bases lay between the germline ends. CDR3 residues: CASSPSDEEAKYF. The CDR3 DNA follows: TGTGCCAGCTCACCTTCTGACGAGGAGGCGAAGTACTTC.

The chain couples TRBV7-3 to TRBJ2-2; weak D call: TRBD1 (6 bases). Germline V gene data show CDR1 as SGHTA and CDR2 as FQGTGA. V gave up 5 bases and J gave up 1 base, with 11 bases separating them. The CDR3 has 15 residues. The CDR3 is CASSLDRMNTGELFF. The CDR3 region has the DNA TGTGCCAGCAGCCTCGACAGGATGAACACCGGGGAGCTGTTTTTT.

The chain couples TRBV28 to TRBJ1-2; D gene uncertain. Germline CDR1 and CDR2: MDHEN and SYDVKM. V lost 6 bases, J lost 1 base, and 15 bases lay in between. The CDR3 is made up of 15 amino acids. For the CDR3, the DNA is TGTGCCAGCAGCCCCCTTGGGGAATTTAACTATGGCTACACCTTC. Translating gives CASSPLGEFNYGYTF.

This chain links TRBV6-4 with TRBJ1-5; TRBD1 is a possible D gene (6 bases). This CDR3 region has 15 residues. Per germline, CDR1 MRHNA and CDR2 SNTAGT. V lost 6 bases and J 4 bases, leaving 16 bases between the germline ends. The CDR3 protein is CASRAQGTPNQPQHF. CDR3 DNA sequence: TGTGCCAGCAGGGCTCAGGGGACCCCTAATCAGCCCCAGCATTTT.

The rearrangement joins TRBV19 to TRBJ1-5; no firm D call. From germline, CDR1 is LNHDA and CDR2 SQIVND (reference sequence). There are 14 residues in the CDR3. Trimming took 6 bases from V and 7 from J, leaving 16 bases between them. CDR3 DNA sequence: TGTGCCAGTAGCCCCGGTGCGGGGAACCAGCCCCAGCATTTT. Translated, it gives CASSPGAGNQPQHF.

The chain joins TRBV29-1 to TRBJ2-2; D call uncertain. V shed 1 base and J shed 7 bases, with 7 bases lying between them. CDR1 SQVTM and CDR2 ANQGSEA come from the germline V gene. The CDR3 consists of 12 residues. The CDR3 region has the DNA TGCAGCGTTGAAGGTTTCGACGGGGAGCTGTTTTTT. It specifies CSVEGFDGELFF.

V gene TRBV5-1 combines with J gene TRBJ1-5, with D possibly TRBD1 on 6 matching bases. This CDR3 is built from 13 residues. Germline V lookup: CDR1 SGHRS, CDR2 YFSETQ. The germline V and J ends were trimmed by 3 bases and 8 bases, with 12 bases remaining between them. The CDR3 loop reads CASSSQGKEPQHF. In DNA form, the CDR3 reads TGCGCCAGCAGCTCACAGGGTAAGGAGCCCCAGCATTTT.

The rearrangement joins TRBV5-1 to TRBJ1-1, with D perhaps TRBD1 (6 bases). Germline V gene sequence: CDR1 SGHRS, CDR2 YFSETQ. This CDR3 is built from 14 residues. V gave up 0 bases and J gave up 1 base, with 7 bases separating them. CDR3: CASSLAQGNTEAFF. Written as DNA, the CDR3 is TGCGCCAGCAGCTTGGCACAGGGGAACACTGAAGCTTTCTTT.

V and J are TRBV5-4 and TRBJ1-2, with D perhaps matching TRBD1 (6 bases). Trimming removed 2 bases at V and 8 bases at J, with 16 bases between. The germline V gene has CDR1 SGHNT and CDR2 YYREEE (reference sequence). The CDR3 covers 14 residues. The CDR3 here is CASSLQGSSGGYTF. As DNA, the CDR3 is TGTGCCAGCAGCTTACAGGGAAGTAGCGGGGGCTACACCTTC.

As DNA, the CDR3 is TGTGCCAGTCTAACACCCGGGGAGGGGTCTCAGCCCCAGCATTTT. Residues: CASLTPGEGSQPQHF. The chain combines TRBV19 with TRBJ1-5; possible D gene TRBD1, 5 bases. V dropped 8 bases and J dropped 6 bases, with 20 bases sitting between them. The CDR3 contains 15 residues. The V gene's germline CDR1 is LNHDA and CDR2 SQIVND (reference sequence).

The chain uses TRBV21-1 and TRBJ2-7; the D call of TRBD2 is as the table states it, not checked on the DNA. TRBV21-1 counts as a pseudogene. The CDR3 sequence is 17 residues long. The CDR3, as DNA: TGTGCCAGCAGCGGGGGGAAAGACCGGGCGAGCTCCTACGAGCAGTACTTC. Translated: CASSGGKDRASSYEQYF.

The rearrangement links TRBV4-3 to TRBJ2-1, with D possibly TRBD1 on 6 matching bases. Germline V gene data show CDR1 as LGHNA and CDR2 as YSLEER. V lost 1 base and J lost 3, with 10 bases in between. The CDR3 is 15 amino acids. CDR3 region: CASSQAQGIYNEQFF. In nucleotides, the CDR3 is TGCGCCAGCAGCCAAGCACAGGGAATCTACAATGAGCAGTTCTTC.

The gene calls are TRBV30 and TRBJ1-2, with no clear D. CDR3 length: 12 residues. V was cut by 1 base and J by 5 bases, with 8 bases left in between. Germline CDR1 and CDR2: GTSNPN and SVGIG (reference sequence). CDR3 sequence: CAWSEQLYGYTF. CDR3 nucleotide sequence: TGTGCCTGGAGTGAACAGCTGTATGGCTACACCTTC. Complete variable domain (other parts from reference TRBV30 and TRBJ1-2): SQTIHQWPATLVQPVGSPLSLECTVEGTSNPNLYWYRQAAGRGLQLLFYSVGIGQISSEVPQNLSASRPQDRQFILSSKKLLLSDSGFYLCAWSEQLYGYTFGSGTRLTVV.

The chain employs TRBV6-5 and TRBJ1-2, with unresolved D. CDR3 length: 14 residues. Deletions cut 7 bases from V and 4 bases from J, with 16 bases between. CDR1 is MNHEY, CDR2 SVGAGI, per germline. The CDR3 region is CASTHGGAGYGYTF. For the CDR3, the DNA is TGTGCCAGCACCCACGGTGGTGCGGGCTATGGCTACACCTTC.

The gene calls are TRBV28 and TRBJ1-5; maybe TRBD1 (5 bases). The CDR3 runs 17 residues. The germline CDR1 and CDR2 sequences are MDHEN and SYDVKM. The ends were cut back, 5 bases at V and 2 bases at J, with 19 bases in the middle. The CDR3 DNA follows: TGTGCCAGCAGTCCAAGTGGTTCGGGGACGCGCAATCAGCCCCAGCATTTT. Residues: CASSPSGSGTRNQPQHF.

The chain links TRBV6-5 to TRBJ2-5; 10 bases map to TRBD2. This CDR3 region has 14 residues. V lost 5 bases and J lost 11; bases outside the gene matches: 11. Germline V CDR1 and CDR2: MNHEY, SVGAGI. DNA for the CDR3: TGTGCCAGCAGTGATCTAGCGGGAGCGTGGGAGCAGTACTTC. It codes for CASSDLAGAWEQYF.

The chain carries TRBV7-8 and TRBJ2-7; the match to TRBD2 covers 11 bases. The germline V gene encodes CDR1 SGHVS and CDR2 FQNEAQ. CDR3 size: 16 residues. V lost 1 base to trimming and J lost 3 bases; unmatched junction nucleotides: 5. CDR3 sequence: CASSLETSGVYYEQYF. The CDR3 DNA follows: TGTGCCAGCAGCTTAGAGACTAGCGGGGTGTACTACGAGCAGTACTTC.

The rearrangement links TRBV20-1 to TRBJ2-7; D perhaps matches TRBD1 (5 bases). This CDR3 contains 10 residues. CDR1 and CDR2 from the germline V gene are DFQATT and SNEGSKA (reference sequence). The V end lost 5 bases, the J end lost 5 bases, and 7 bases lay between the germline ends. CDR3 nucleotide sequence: TGCAGTGCTGGGGCAGACGAGCAGTACTTC. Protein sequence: CSAGADEQYF.

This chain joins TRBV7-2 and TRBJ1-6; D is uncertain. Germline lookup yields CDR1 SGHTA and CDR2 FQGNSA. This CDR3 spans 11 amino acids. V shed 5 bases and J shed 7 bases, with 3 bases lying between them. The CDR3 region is CASSLNSPLHF. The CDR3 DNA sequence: TGTGCCAGCAGCCTAAATTCACCCCTCCACTTT.

DNA of the CDR3: TGTGCCAGTAGTTTACGGGGTTCACCCCTCCACTTT. It codes for CASSLRGSPLHF. V and J are TRBV19 and TRBJ1-6, with D hard to call. Trimming removed 5 bases at V and 9 bases at J, with 8 bases between. Germline CDR1 and CDR2: LNHDA and SQIVND (reference sequence). This CDR3 region has 12 residues.

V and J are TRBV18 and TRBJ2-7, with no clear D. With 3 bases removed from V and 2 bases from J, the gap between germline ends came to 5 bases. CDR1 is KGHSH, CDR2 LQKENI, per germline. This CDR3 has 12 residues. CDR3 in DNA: TGTGCCAGCTCACCCCGAACCTACGAGCAGTACTTC. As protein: CASSPRTYEQYF.

The CDR3: CASSFWSMNTEAFF. CDR3 in DNA: TGTGCCAGCAGCTTCTGGTCGATGAACACTGAAGCTTTCTTT. The chain combines TRBV5-6 with TRBJ1-1, with no clear D. The CDR3 sequence is 14 residues long. The germline gives CDR1 SGHDT, CDR2 YYEEEE. V was cut by 2 bases and J by 0 bases, with 8 bases left in between.

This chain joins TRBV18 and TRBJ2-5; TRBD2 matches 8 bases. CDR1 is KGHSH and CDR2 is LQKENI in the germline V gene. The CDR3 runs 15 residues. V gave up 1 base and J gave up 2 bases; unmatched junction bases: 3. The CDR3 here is CASSPRRGEQETQYF. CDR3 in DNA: TGTGCCAGCTCACCACGGCGGGGGGAACAAGAGACCCAGTACTTC.

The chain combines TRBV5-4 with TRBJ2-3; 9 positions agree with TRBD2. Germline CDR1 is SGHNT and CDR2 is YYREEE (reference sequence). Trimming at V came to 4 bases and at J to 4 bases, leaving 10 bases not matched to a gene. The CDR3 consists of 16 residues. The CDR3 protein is CASSPSGSGSADTQYF. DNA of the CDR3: TGTGCCAGCAGCCCCTCGGGTAGCGGGAGTGCAGATACGCAGTATTTT.

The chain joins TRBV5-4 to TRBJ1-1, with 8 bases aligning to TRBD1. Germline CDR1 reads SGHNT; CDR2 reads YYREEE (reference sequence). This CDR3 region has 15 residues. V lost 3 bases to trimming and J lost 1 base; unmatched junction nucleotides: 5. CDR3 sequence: CASSWGTGSNTEAFF. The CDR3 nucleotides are TGTGCCAGCAGCTGGGGGACAGGCTCGAACACTGAAGCTTTCTTT. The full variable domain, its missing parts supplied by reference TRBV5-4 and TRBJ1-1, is ETGVTQSPTHLIKTRGQQVTLRCSSQSGHNTVSWYQQALGQGPQFIFQYYREEENGRGNFPPRFSGLQFPNYSSELNVNALELDDSALYLCASSWGTGSNTEAFFGQGTRLTVV.

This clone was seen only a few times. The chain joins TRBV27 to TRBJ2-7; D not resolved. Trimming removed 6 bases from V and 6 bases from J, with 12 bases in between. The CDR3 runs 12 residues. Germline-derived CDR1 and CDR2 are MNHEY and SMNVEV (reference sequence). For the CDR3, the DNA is TGTGCCAGCAGGCCCTCATGGGGCGAGCAGTACTTC. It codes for CASRPSWGEQYF.

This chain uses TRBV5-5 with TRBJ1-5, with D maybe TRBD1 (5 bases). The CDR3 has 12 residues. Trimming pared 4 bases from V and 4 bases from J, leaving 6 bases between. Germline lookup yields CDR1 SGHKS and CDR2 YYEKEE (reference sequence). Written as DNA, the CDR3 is TGTGCCAGCAGCGGGGGGAATCAGCCCCAGCATTTT. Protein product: CASSGGNQPQHF.

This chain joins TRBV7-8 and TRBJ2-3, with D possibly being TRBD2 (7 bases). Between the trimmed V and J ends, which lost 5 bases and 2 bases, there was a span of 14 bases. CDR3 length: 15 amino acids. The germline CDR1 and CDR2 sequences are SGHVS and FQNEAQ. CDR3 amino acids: CASSPPRGLTDTQYF. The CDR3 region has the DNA TGTGCCAGCAGCCCCCCGCGGGGGCTCACAGATACGCAGTATTTT.